This T cell receptor beta chain was recovered during a study of cytomegalovirus exposure and HLA in healthy donors. The CDR3 sequence is 13 residues long. Germline values: CDR1 SGHTA, CDR2 FQGNSA. The V and J ends lost 5 bases and 4 bases respectively, with 9 bases between them. Study observations and caveats: Trimming of TCR beta V- and J-genes showed a link, identified in a later analysis, to a missense DCLRE1C variant. Upon later analysis, HLA-associated TCR beta chains proved more clonally expanded than other, equally common chains.

Turning to this clone: Its antigen is still unknown.

Primers for the PCR totalled 60 Vbeta and 13 Jbeta. Measured with immunoSEQ multiplex PCR; TCRdb has only the in-frame clones, and not every one. Of 80,000 or so clones listed, roughly 80% were seen once; the top ten hold 4% to 4.5%. The receptor was derived from a man between 40 and 49 years old in good health and CMV-seronegative. Material: PBMCs. The rearrangement uses TRBV7-2 and TRBJ2-1; D may be TRBD1 (6 bases). CDR3 region: CASSADRYNEQFF. As DNA, the CDR3 is TGTGCCAGCAGCGCAGACAGGTACAATGAGCAGTTCTTC.